A selection of T cell receptor beta chains follows, all from one sample in a study of OX40 agonist ivuxolimab in advanced cancers. TCRdb's copy holds only in-frame clones and misses some; the assay was immunoSEQ multiplex PCR. The sample yields roughly 25,000 clones, around nine tenths seen once. The material was CD4+ or CD8+ T cells sorted from blood, obtained in a trial of the OX40 agonist ivuxolimab. All receptors derive from an adult with an advanced solid tumor such as melanoma, head and neck, liver or kidney cancer. Both conserved end residues are part of each CDR3. Each record gives: J gene, clone size, V gene, CDR3 protein. The size of a clone is reported for some rows only, either as once, few or many, or as a class for expanded clones.

J: TRBJ2-7
size: medium-sized
V: TRBV10-3
CDR3: CATYLGQGTEQYF

J: TRBJ2-1
size: .
V: TRBV25-1
CDR3: CASSEGVGGFYNEQFF

J: TRBJ2-1
size: .
V: TRBV6-6
CDR3: CASSHRDRGLSDEQFF

J: TRBJ2-7
size: few
V: TRBV28
CDR3: CASSTPGQVHEQYF

J: TRBJ2-3
size: .
V: TRBV10-1
CDR3: CASSRDTSTDTQYF

J: TRBJ2-5
size: .
V: TRBV28
CDR3: CASSSPSGSRSETQYF

J: TRBJ2-1
size: .
V: TRBV7-9
CDR3: CASSLGASEQFF

J: TRBJ2-7
size: .
V: TRBV4-2
CDR3: CASSQHTSSYEQYF

J: TRBJ2-5
size: .
V: TRBV10-1
CDR3: CASSESGAGGQETQYF

J: TRBJ2-1
size: .
V: TRBV11-2
CDR3: CASSLSGSSYNEQFF

J: TRBJ2-5
size: .
V: TRBV4-1
CDR3: CASSQEKLGLGETQYF

J: TRBJ1-2
size: few
V: TRBV6-1
CDR3: CASSDTDKGYGYTF

J: TRBJ2-7
size: .
V: TRBV7-2
CDR3: CASSLIDGSYEQYF

J: TRBJ2-1
size: once
V: TRBV27
CDR3: CASSLSTANEQFF

J: TRBJ2-7
size: .
V: TRBV5-6
CDR3: CASSSGPSYEQYF

J: TRBJ1-5
size: medium-sized
V: TRBV28
CDR3: CASTSVRGPQHF

J: TRBJ2-3
size: .
V: TRBV9
CDR3: CASSVARDGGAEDTQYF

J: TRBJ2-5
size: .
V: TRBV27
CDR3: CASSFTGGGETQYF

J: TRBJ1-4
size: .
V: TRBV13
CDR3: CASSPTGGADFNEKLFF

J: TRBJ2-3
size: .
V: TRBV28
CDR3: CASSPPGGPISTDTQYF

J: TRBJ2-7
size: .
V: TRBV14
CDR3: CASSQGAARGQYF

J: TRBJ2-6
size: .
V: TRBV28
CDR3: CASTWASAGANVLTF

J: TRBJ1-1
size: .
V: TRBV5-4
CDR3: CASSLGLGGAETEAFF

J: TRBJ1-5
size: .
V: TRBV15
CDR3: CATSTDRGLHQPQHF

J: TRBJ2-2
size: .
V: TRBV14
CDR3: CASRDRGPTGELFF

J: TRBJ2-7
size: .
V: TRBV4-1
CDR3: CASSQEGLAYEQYF

J: TRBJ2-7
size: .
V: TRBV7-9
CDR3: CASSPRTGLNEQYF

J: TRBJ2-7
size: .
V: TRBV21-1
CDR3: CASRGDRAYEQYF

J: TRBJ1-2
size: .
V: TRBV7-9
CDR3: CASSPQWPGDNYGYTF

J: TRBJ2-1
size: .
V: TRBV6-1
CDR3: CASSEFLAGSEQFF

J: TRBJ1-5
size: .
V: TRBV19
CDR3: CASKIGNQPQHF

J: TRBJ2-3
size: once
V: TRBV9
CDR3: CASSVEGTGYRTDTQYF

J: TRBJ2-1
size: once
V: TRBV4-1
CDR3: CASSGQHNEQFF

J: TRBJ2-5
size: .
V: TRBV9
CDR3: CASSVGAGVGRKETQYF

J: TRBJ2-2
size: .
V: TRBV6-5
CDR3: CASRRAGELFF

J: TRBJ2-7
size: .
V: TRBV6-5
CDR3: CASSYTGGRYEQYF

J: TRBJ2-5
size: .
V: TRBV6-6
CDR3: CATSRQETQYF

J: TRBJ2-7
size: .
V: TRBV19
CDR3: CASSIGRTSYEQYF

J: TRBJ2-2
size: .
V: TRBV9
CDR3: CASSVAGGAPSRDTGELFF

J: TRBJ2-2
size: .
V: TRBV11-2
CDR3: CASRGATGELFF

J: TRBJ2-1
size: .
V: TRBV27
CDR3: CASSLSRGGSYNEQFF

J: TRBJ2-7
size: .
V: TRBV28
CDR3: CASSLRQVFSYEQYF

J: TRBJ1-2
size: .
V: TRBV27
CDR3: CASSPSSAPAVYGYTF

J: TRBJ2-2
size: .
V: TRBV4-1
CDR3: CASSPTSWDTGELFF

J: TRBJ2-2
size: .
V: TRBV14
CDR3: CASSAGATNTGELFF

J: TRBJ1-2
size: .
V: TRBV4-3
CDR3: CASSQGTGTYGYTF

J: TRBJ1-3
size: .
V: TRBV6-5
CDR3: CASSYSAGGNTIYF

J: TRBJ1-1
size: once
V: TRBV4-1
CDR3: CASSQEGEAFF

J: TRBJ1-2
size: .
V: TRBV4-3
CDR3: CASSPLGNNYGYTF

J: TRBJ2-2
size: .
V: TRBV19
CDR3: CATTRSSGTGELFF

J: TRBJ2-1
size: .
V: TRBV5-1
CDR3: CASSLDSGRASRQFF

J: TRBJ2-7
size: few
V: TRBV5-6
CDR3: CASSPLAQPYEQYF

J: TRBJ1-1
size: .
V: TRBV7-2
CDR3: CASSLGPGSNTEAFF